One T cell receptor (beta chain) is described in this entry. These data originate in a study of blood T cell repertoires in COVID-19. Study background: Samples came from the United States, Italy and Spain, spanning acute and convalescent COVID-19.

Sequenced by immunoSEQ multiplex PCR; TCRdb stores in-frame clones only, minus some. In the table there are approximately 230,000 clones, around 80% of which are singletons. The CDR3 totals 18 residues. Germline assignment: CDR1 MNHEY and CDR2 SMNVEV (reference sequence). Trimming cost V 5 bases and J 5 bases, with 25 bases left between them. V gene TRBV27 combines with J gene TRBJ1-5, with D possibly being TRBD1 (6 bases). Material for sequencing was peripheral blood. This receptor was obtained from a man at least 80 years old with acute or convalescent COVID-19. Here the CDR3 reads CASSHEFNPGEIYQPQHF. CDR3 in DNA: TGTGCCAGCAGTCATGAATTTAACCCAGGGGAGATATATCAGCCCCAGCATTTT.